The 30 T cell receptor beta chains listed next were all sequenced from one sample in a study of CD8+CD57+ T cells in acquired aplastic anemia. An expansion of CD8+CD57+ cells by flow cytometry had been shown in patients chosen for sequencing. Genomic DNA, serving as template, underwent TCR beta VDJ and CDR3 profiling. TCRdb recomputed calls from the reads with MiXCR, one row per CDR3 protein. Counted here are some 140,000 distinct CDR3 sequences, roughly 49% occurring once; the ten biggest clones make up around 12%. The specimen was sorted CD4+, CD8+, or CD8+CD57+ T cells (not recorded which) from PBMCs. The receptors derive from a human donor with aplastic anemia.

The V call is TRBV2, the J call TRBJ2-7; D unclear. The ends were cut back, 6 bases at V and 3 bases at J, with 15 bases in the middle. This CDR3 has 14 residues. Looked up from germline, CDR1 is SNHLY and CDR2 is FYNNEI. In nucleotides, the CDR3 is TGTGCCAGCAGACCGCACTTACAGAGCTACGAGCAGTACTTC. It yields the protein CASRPHLQSYEQYF.

The chain couples TRBV19 to TRBJ1-5; D ambiguous. This CDR3 has 14 residues. Germline assignment: CDR1 LNHDA and CDR2 SQIVND (reference sequence). V lost 4 bases and J lost 6, with 13 bases in between. CDR3 loop: CASSRREGGQPQHF. The CDR3 nucleotides read TGTGCCAGTAGTAGGCGGGAGGGAGGTCAGCCCCAGCATTTT.

This chain's CDR3 is CASTPTGGGSPLHF. CDR3 DNA sequence: TGTGCCAGCACCCCGACAGGGGGTGGGTCACCCCTCCACTTT. The chain couples TRBV7-2 to TRBJ1-6, with 9 bases identical to TRBD1. In germline, CDR1 is SGHTA, CDR2 FQGNSA. The V and J ends lost 7 bases and 10 bases, in that order; junction bases with no gene match: 8. CDR3 length equals 14 residues.

The chain is built from TRBV19 and TRBJ2-1, with 11 nucleotides matching TRBD1. V shed 2 bases, J shed 6 bases, and the junction held 3 bases outside the gene matches. Germline loops: CDR1 LNHDA, CDR2 SQIVND (reference sequence). CDR3 length: 15 amino acids. The chain's CDR3 is CASSIMGTGGNEQFF. The CDR3 DNA reads TGTGCCAGTAGTATAATGGGGACAGGGGGCAATGAGCAGTTCTTC.

This chain connects TRBV20-1 to TRBJ2-5; possible D gene TRBD1, 6 bases. CDR3 length equals 14 residues. The V gene lost 4 bases and the J gene lost 2 bases, with 14 bases spanning the gap. Germline loops: CDR1 DFQATT, CDR2 SNEGSKA (reference sequence). The CDR3 protein is CSAKRQASQETQYF. CDR3 DNA sequence: TGCAGTGCTAAAAGACAGGCCTCACAAGAGACCCAGTACTTC.

On this clonotype itself: One base away lies a much larger clone, so this may be a sequencing read error. This chain connects TRBV7-9 to TRBJ1-1; D remains ambiguous. Per germline, CDR1 SEHNR and CDR2 FQNEAQ (reference sequence). Trimming took 5 bases from V and 11 from J, leaving 12 bases between them. The CDR3 loop spans 11 amino acids. The CDR3 region is CASSNSRMAFF. The CDR3 DNA sequence: TGTGCCAGCAGCAACAGCCGCATGGCTTTCTTT.

The rearrangement links TRBV7-9 to TRBJ1-1; D is undetermined. Germline V lookup: CDR1 SEHNR, CDR2 FQNEAQ (reference sequence). V lost 5 bases to trimming and J lost 7 bases, with 11 bases between them. This CDR3 contains 12 residues. The CDR3, as DNA: TGTGCCAGCAGCCTCAGACAAGATGAAGCTTTCTTT. Translating it yields CASSLRQDEAFF.

This sequence joins TRBV24-1 and TRBJ2-1; 8 bases map to TRBD1. Trimming at V came to 9 bases and at J to 8 bases, leaving 8 bases not matched to a gene. This CDR3 has 13 residues. The V gene's germline CDR1 is KGHDR and CDR2 SFDVKD. CDR3 sequence: CATGTGGLDEQFF. Written as DNA, the CDR3 is TGTGCCACCGGAACAGGGGGTCTCGATGAGCAGTTCTTC.

This clonotype was counted many times. J is TRBJ2-7 and V is TRBV2, with 7 bases aligning to TRBD1. V trimming: 4 bases; J trimming: 0 bases; junction bases outside the gene matches: 9. Germline V gene data show CDR1 as SNHLY and CDR2 as FYNNEI. The CDR3 is 16 amino acids. CDR3 sequence reads: CASSGVRDRASYEQYF. The CDR3 DNA is TGTGCCAGCAGTGGGGTCCGGGACAGAGCCTCCTACGAGCAGTACTTC.

CDR3 nucleotide sequence: TGTGCCAGCAGCGAGAGACAGAGGAACTACGAGCAGTACTTC. Its protein product is CASSERQRNYEQYF. V usage is TRBV9 and J usage is TRBJ2-7, with D perhaps TRBD1 (5 bases). V was cut by 3 bases and J by 3 bases, with 13 bases left in between. The CDR3 consists of 14 residues. The V gene's germline CDR1 is SGDLS and CDR2 YYNGEE.

The rearrangement uses TRBV10-3 and TRBJ1-3; D not resolved. The CDR3 consists of 14 residues. V lost 4 bases and J lost 0, with 7 bases in between. From germline, CDR1 is ENHRY and CDR2 SYGVKD. The CDR3 sequence: CAISGPASGNTIYF. Here the CDR3 DNA reads TGTGCCATCAGTGGGCCAGCCTCTGGAAACACCATATATTTT.

The gene calls are TRBV25-1 and TRBJ2-3; TRBD2 agrees at 8 bases. The CDR3 extends over 17 amino acids. V was clipped by 3 bases and J by 5 bases; unmatched bases: 13. Germline assignment: CDR1 MGHDK and CDR2 SYGVNS. The CDR3 DNA is TGTGCCAGCAGTGACTGGACTAGCCGATACGGGAGAGATACGCAGTATTTT. Amino acid sequence: CASSDWTSRYGRDTQYF. Full variable domain (rest looked up from reference TRBV25-1 and TRBJ2-3): EADIYQTPRYLVIGTGKKITLECSQTMGHDKMYWYQQDPGMELHLIHYSYGVNSTEKGDLSSESTVSRIRTEHFPLTLESARPSHTSQYLCASSDWTSRYGRDTQYFGPGTRLTVL.

V is TRBV10-3 and J is TRBJ1-2; D ambiguous. In germline, CDR1 is ENHRY, CDR2 SYGVKD. The CDR3 consists of 11 residues. Trimming stripped 5 bases from V and 11 bases from J, with 12 bases between. CDR3 nucleotide sequence: TGTGCCATCAGTTCCTCCGGGAGTTACACCTTC. It codes for CAISSSGSYTF.

The rearrangement joins TRBV2 to TRBJ2-1, with 16 nucleotides matching TRBD2. CDR3 length: 18 amino acids. Germline CDR1 reads SNHLY; CDR2 reads FYNNEI. With 9 bases clipped from V and 9 bases from J, the junction kept 17 bases outside the gene matches. The CDR3 loop reads CASSRTPGLAGGPSEQFF. The CDR3 DNA sequence: TGTGCCAGTTCCCGGACCCCGGGACTAGCGGGGGGGCCTAGTGAGCAGTTCTTC.

This clonotype has a handful of counts. The chain combines TRBV11-1 with TRBJ2-5; D not certain. Trimming stripped 5 bases from V and 5 bases from J, with 21 bases between. The germline gives CDR1 SGHAT, CDR2 FQDESV (reference sequence). The CDR3 is 16 residues long. CDR3 coding DNA: TGTGCCAGCAGCAGCATGCCGGCCCCACTCGGGGAGACCCAGTACTTC. Its protein is CASSSMPAPLGETQYF.

This clonotype was counted at least ten times. This rearrangement joins TRBV7-9 to TRBJ1-1; possible D gene TRBD1, 6 bases. The germline V gene encodes CDR1 SEHNR and CDR2 FQNEAQ (reference sequence). The CDR3 covers 13 residues. V was shortened by 1 base and J by 8 bases, with 11 bases between the two germline ends. CDR3 residues: CASSLGGAYEAFF. CDR3 bases: TGTGCCAGCAGCTTAGGGGGGGCGTACGAAGCTTTCTTT.

In this sample, this clonotype turned up many times. The chain uses TRBV10-3 and TRBJ1-1, with 11 bases that match TRBD1. Looked up from germline, CDR1 is ENHRY and CDR2 is SYGVKD. This CDR3 is built from 15 residues. V lost 5 bases, J lost 1 base, and 3 bases stayed unmatched. DNA for the CDR3: TGTGCCATCAGTCGGACAGGGGGCGGGAACACTGAAGCTTTCTTT. Protein: CAISRTGGGNTEAFF.

The chain links TRBV9 to TRBJ2-2; D is uncertain. The CDR3 is made up of 12 amino acids. Trimming took off 3 bases at V and 6 bases at J, with 6 bases between the two ends. Germline V lookup: CDR1 SGDLS, CDR2 YYNGEE. The CDR3 DNA follows: TGTGCCAGCAGCGCTGACCCCGGGGAGCTGTTTTTT. Amino acid sequence: CASSADPGELFF.

This rearrangement joins TRBV10-3 to TRBJ2-2; D ambiguous. Trimming removed 8 bases at V and 15 bases at J, with 19 bases between. The length of the CDR3 is 12 residues. CDR1 is ENHRY, CDR2 SYGVKD, per germline. Written as DNA, the CDR3 is TGTGCCATCGGTGGTACGGACCTCATGGTGTTTTTT. Translated, it gives CAIGGTDLMVFF.

The table lists this clonotype with a count of one. V and J are TRBV10-3 and TRBJ2-5; 13 bases fit TRBD2. Trimming removed 4 bases from V and 1 base from J; junction bases left unmatched: 0. The CDR3 runs 15 residues. In germline, CDR1 is ENHRY, CDR2 SYGVKD. CDR3 in amino acids: CAISGLAGGQETQYF. CDR3 DNA: TGTGCCATCAGTGGACTAGCGGGGGGCCAAGAGACCCAGTACTTC.

This clonotype has ten or more counts. This chain uses TRBV20-1 with TRBJ2-1; 8 bases match TRBD2. V lost 7 bases, J lost 12 bases, and 17 bases stayed unmatched. The CDR3 extends over 14 amino acids. The germline V gene has CDR1 DFQATT and CDR2 SNEGSKA (reference sequence). CDR3 coding DNA: TGCAGTGTCCATCTGCAGTCTAGCGGGCGGGGGCAGTTCTTC. It codes for CSVHLQSSGRGQFF.

The chain recombines TRBV12-3 or TRBV12-4 with TRBJ2-7, with 9 nucleotides matching TRBD1. The V segment lost 4 bases and the J segment 3 bases; nucleotides outside the gene matches: 13. The CDR3 loop spans 17 amino acids. The CDR3 region has the DNA TGTGCCAGCAGTTATCCCGGGGGGACAGGGCAAATCTACGAGCAGTACTTC. It encodes CASSYPGGTGQIYEQYF.

The V and J genes are TRBV2 and TRBJ2-7; TRBD1 aligns across 7 bases. This CDR3 is 14 amino acids long. Germline V gene sequence: CDR1 SNHLY, CDR2 FYNNEI. V shed 9 bases and J 2 bases; nucleotides not matched to a gene: 10. CDR3 bases: TGTGCCAGGGCACACACGACAGGGACCTACGAGCAGTACTTC. Translated: CARAHTTGTYEQYF.

The CDR3 bases are TGTGCCGGATCCCGGAGCTCCTACGAGCAGTACTTC. It specifies CAGSRSSYEQYF. The rearrangement uses TRBV7-9 and TRBJ2-7; D unclear. V was clipped by 11 bases and J by 0 bases, with 11 bases between them. Looked up from germline, CDR1 is SEHNR and CDR2 is FQNEAQ (reference sequence). CDR3 length equals 12 residues. The whole variable domain, filled in from reference TRBV7-9 and TRBJ2-7, reads DTGVSQNPRHKITKRGQNVTFRCDPISEHNRLYWYRQTLGQGPEFLTYFQNEAQLEKSRLLSDRFSAERPKGSFSTLEIQRTEQGDSAMYLCAGSRSSYEQYFGPGTRLTVT.

Details on this clonotype: This may arise from a read error, as a much more abundant clone is one base away. The chain carries TRBV6-1 and TRBJ2-5, with D maybe TRBD1 (6 bases). The V gene's germline CDR1 is MNHNS and CDR2 SASEGT. Trimming pared 5 bases from V and 8 bases from J, leaving 18 bases between. The CDR3 has 14 amino acids. CDR3 loop: CASSTEQGWDTQYF. CDR3 in DNA: TGTGCCAGCAGTACAGAACAGGGTTGGGACACCCAGTACTTC.

The rearrangement uses TRBV20-1 and TRBJ1-5, with D uncertain. Per germline, CDR1 DFQATT and CDR2 SNEGSKA (reference sequence). Trimming took off 0 bases at V and 0 bases at J, with 15 bases between the two ends. The CDR3 contains 17 residues. CDR3 DNA sequence: TGCAGTGCTAGAGATGTAGCTGGGCGGGATAGCAATCAGCCCCAGCATTTT. Translating it yields CSARDVAGRDSNQPQHF.

This clonotype was recorded once. The V and J genes are TRBV29-1 and TRBJ1-2; the D is unclear. Germline V gives CDR1 SQVTM, CDR2 ANQGSEA. This CDR3 is built from 10 residues. Trimming shortened V by 7 bases and J by 4 bases, and 7 bases separated the two germline ends. The CDR3, as DNA: TGCAGCGCGGTGGGCTATGGCTACACCTTC. It is translated as CSAVGYGYTF.

The rearrangement links TRBV20-1 to TRBJ1-2; D not certain. Per the germline V gene, CDR1 is DFQATT and CDR2 is SNEGSKA (reference sequence). CDR3 length equals 13 residues. Deletions cut 1 base from V and 3 bases from J, with 9 bases between. This CDR3 is CSARGPGDYGYTF. CDR3 coding DNA: TGCAGTGCTAGAGGCCCGGGAGACTATGGCTACACCTTC.

This clonotype was seen at least ten times. The V call is TRBV2, the J call TRBJ1-5; no clear D gene. The CDR3 length is 15 residues. Trimming left V 1 base short and J 0 bases short, with 7 bases between. CDR1 is SNHLY, CDR2 FYNNEI, per germline. The CDR3 loop is CASSEGPYSNQPQHF. In DNA, the CDR3 is TGTGCCAGCAGTGAAGGGCCTTATAGCAATCAGCCCCAGCATTTT.

This sequence joins TRBV20-1 and TRBJ2-5; the D is unclear. There are 12 residues in the CDR3. Trimming took 4 bases from V and 5 from J, leaving 11 bases between them. In germline, CDR1 is DFQATT, CDR2 SNEGSKA (reference sequence). The CDR3 loop reads CSATDGRETQYF. DNA of the CDR3: TGCAGTGCTACCGACGGGCGGGAGACCCAGTACTTC.